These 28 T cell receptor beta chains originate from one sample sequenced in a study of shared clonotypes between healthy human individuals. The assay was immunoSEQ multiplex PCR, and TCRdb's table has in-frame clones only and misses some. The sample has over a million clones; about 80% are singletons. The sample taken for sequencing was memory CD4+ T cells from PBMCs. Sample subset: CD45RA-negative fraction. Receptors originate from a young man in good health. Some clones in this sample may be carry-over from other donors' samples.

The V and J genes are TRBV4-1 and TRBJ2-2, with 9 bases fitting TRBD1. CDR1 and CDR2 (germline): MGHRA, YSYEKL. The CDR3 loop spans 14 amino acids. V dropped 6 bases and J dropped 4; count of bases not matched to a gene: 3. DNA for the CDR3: TGCGCCAGCAGGGGACAGGGTAGCACCGGGGAGCTGTTTTTT. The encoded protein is CASRGQGSTGELFF.

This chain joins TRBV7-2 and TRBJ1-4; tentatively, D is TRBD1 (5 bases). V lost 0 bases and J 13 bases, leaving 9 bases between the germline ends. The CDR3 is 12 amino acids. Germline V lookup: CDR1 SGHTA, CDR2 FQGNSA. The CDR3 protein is CASSLAAGILFF. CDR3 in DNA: TGTGCCAGCAGCTTAGCGGCAGGGATACTGTTTTTT.

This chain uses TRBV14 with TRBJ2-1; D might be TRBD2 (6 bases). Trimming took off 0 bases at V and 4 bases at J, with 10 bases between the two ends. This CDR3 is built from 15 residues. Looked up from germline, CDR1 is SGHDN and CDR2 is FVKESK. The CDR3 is CASSQDGGLYNEQFF. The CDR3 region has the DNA TGTGCCAGCAGCCAAGACGGGGGTTTATACAATGAGCAGTTCTTC.

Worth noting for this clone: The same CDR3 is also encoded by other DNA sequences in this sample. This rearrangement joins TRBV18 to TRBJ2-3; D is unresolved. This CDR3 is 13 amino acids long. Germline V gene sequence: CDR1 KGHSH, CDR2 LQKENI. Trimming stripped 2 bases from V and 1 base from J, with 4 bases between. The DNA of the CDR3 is TGTGCCAGCTCACCATCCGGCACAGATACGCAGTATTTT. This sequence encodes CASSPSGTDTQYF.

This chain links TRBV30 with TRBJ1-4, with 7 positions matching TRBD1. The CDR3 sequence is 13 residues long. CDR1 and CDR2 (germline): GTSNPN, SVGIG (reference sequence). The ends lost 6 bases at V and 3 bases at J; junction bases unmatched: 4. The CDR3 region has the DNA TGTGCCTGCCAACAGGGGCCTAATGAAAAACTGTTTTTT. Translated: CACQQGPNEKLFF.

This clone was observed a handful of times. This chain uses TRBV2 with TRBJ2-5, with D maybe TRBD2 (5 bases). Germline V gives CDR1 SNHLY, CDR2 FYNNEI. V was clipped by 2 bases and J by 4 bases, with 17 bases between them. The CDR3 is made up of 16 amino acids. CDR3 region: CASSEFARAWRETQYF. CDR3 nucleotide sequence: TGTGCCAGCAGTGAATTTGCGAGGGCTTGGCGAGAGACCCAGTACTTC.

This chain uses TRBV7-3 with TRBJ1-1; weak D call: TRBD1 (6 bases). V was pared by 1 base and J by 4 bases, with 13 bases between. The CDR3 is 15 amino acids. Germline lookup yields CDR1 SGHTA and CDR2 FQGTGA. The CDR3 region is CASSLSRTGSTEAFF. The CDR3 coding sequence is TGTGCCAGCAGCTTAAGTCGCACAGGGAGCACTGAAGCTTTCTTT.

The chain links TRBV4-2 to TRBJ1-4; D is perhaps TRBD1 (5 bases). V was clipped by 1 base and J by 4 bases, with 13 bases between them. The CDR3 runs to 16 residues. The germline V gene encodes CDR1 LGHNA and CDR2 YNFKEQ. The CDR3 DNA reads TGTGCCAGCAGCCAAGGTCAGGGCAGGCTTAATGAAAAACTGTTTTTT. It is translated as CASSQGQGRLNEKLFF.

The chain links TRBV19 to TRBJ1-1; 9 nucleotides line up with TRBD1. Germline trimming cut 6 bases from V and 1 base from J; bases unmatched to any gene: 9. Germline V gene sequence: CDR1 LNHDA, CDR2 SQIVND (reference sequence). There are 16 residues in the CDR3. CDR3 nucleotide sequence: TGTGCCAGTAGCCGTCCCGGGACAGGGACGAACACTGAAGCTTTCTTT. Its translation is CASSRPGTGTNTEAFF.

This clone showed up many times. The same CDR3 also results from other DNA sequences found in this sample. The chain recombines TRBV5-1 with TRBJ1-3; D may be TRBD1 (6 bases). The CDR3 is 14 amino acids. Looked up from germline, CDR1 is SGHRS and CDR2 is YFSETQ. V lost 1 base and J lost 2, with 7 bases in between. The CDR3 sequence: CASSLWGPGNTIYF. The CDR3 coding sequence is TGCGCCAGCAGCTTGTGGGGGCCTGGAAACACCATATATTTT.

The CDR3 spells CASQFGGGYTF. The CDR3 nucleotides read TGTGCCAGCCAGTTTGGGGGTGGCTACACCTTC. The chain has TRBV28 and TRBJ1-2, with D perhaps matching TRBD1 (5 bases). The CDR3 is 11 amino acids. Germline values: CDR1 MDHEN, CDR2 SYDVKM. V lost 8 bases and J 7 bases, leaving 11 bases between the germline ends.

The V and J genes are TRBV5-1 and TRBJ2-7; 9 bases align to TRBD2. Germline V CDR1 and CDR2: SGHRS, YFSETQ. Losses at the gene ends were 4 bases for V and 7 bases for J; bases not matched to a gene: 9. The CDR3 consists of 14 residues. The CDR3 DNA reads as TGCGCCAGCAGCCCCGGTGGTAGCGGGAGTGAGCAGTACTTC. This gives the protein CASSPGGSGSEQYF.

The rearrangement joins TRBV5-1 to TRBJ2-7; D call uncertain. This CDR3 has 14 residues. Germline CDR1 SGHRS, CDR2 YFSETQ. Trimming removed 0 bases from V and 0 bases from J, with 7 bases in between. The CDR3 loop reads CASSLAWGSYEQYF. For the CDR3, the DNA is TGCGCCAGCAGCTTGGCGTGGGGCTCCTACGAGCAGTACTTC.

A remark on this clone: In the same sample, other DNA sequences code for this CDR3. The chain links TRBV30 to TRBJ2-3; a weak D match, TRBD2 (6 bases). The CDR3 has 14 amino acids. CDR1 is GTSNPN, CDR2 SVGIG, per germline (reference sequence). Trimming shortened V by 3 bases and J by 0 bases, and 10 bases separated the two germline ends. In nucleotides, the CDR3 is TGTGCCTGGAGCTCCGGACTAAGCACAGATACGCAGTATTTT. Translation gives CAWSSGLSTDTQYF.

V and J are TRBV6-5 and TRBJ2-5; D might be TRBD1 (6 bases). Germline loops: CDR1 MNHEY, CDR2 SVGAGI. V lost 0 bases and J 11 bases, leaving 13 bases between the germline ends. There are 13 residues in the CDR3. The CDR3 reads CASSYSRDTVQYF. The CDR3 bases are TGTGCCAGCAGTTACTCCAGGGACACGGTTCAGTACTTC.

The DNA of the CDR3 is TGTGCCAGCAGCGTAGAAGGGACTAGTGCCTACAATGAGCAGTTCTTC. Its protein product is CASSVEGTSAYNEQFF. The rearrangement links TRBV9 to TRBJ2-1, with 8 bases fitting TRBD2. This CDR3 region has 16 residues. CDR1 is SGDLS and CDR2 is YYNGEE in the germline V gene. J was trimmed by 2 bases and V by 0 bases; bases with no gene match: 4. Using reference TRBV9 and TRBJ2-1 for the parts outside the CDR3, the full variable domain is DSGVTQTPKHLITATGQRVTLRCSPRSGDLSVYWYQQSLDQGLQFLIQYYNGEERAKGNILERFSAQQFPDLHSELNLSSLELGDSALYFCASSVEGTSAYNEQFFGPGTRLTVL.

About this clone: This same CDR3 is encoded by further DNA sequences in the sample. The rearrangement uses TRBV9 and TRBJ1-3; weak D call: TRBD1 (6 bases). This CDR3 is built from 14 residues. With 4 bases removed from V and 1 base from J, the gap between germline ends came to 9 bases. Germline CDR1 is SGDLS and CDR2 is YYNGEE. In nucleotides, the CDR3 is TGTGCCAGCAGCCTAGGGGGTTCTGGAAACACCATATATTTT. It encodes CASSLGGSGNTIYF.

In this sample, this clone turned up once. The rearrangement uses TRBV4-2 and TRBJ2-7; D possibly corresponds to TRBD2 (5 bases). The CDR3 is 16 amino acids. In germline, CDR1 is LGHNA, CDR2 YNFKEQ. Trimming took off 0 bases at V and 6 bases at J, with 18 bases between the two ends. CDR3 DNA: TGTGCCAGCAGCCAAGATCTAGGATCGGGATCGGGCGAGCAGTACTTC. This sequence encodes CASSQDLGSGSGEQYF.

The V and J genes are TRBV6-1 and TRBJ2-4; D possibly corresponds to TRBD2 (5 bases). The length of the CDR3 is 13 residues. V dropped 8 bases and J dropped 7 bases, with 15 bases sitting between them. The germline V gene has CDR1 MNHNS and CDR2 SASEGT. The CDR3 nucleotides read TGTGCCAGCCGGGAAAACGGCGGTAACATTCAGTACTTC. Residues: CASRENGGNIQYF.

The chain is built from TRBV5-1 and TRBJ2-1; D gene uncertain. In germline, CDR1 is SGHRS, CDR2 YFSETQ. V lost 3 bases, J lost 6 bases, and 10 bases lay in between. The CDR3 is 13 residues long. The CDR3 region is CASSSPPRNEQFF. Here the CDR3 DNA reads TGCGCCAGCAGCTCGCCCCCTCGCAATGAGCAGTTCTTC.

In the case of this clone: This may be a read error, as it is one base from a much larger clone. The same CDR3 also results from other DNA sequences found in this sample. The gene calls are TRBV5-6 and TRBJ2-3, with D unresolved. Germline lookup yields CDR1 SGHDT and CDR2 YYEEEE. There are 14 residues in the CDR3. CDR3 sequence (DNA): TGTGCTAGCAGCCCTAACTTGGCGCCAGATACGCAGTATTTT. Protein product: CASSPNLAPDTQYF.

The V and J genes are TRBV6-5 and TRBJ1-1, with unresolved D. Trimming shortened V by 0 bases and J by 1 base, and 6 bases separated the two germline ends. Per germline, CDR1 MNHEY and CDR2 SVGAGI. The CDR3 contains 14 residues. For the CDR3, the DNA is TGTGCCAGCAGTTACTCCGTACAGAACACTGAAGCTTTCTTT. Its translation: CASSYSVQNTEAFF.

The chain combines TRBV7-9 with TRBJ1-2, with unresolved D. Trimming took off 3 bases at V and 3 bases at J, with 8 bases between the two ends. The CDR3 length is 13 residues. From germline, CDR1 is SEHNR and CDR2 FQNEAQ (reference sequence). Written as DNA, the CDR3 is TGTGCCAGCAGCTTCGGCCAGTACTATGGCTACACCTTC. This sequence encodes CASSFGQYYGYTF.

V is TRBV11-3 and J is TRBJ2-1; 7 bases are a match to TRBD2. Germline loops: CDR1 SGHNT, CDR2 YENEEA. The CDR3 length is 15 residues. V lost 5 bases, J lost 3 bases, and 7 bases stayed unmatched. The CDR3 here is CASSPESGGYNEQFF. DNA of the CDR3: TGTGCCAGCAGCCCAGAGTCGGGGGGCTACAATGAGCAGTTCTTC.

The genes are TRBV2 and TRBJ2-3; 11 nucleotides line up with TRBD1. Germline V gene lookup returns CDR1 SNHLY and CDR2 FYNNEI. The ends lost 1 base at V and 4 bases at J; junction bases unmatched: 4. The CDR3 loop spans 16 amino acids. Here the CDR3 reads CASSEGDRGASDTQYF. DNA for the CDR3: TGTGCCAGCAGTGAAGGGGACAGGGGGGCCTCAGATACGCAGTATTTT.

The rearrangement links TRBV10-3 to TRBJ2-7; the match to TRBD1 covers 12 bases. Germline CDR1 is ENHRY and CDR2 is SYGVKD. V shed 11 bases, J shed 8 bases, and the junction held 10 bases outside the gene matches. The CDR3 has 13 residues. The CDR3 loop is CASDRGQGAKQYF. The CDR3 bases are TGTGCCTCCGACCGGGGACAGGGGGCTAAGCAGTACTTC.

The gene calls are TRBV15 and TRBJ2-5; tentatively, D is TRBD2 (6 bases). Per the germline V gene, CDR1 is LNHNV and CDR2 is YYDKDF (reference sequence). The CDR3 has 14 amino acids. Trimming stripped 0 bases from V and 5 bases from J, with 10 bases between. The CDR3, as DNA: TGTGCCACCAGCAGAGAGTACGGGGGTGAGACCCAGTACTTC. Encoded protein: CATSREYGGETQYF.

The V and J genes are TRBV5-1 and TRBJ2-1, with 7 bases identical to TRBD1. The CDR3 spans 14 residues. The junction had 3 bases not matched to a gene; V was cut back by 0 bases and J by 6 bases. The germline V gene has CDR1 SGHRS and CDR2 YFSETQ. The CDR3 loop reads CASSLGTGLNEQFF. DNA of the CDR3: TGCGCCAGCAGCTTGGGGACAGGCCTCAATGAGCAGTTCTTC.